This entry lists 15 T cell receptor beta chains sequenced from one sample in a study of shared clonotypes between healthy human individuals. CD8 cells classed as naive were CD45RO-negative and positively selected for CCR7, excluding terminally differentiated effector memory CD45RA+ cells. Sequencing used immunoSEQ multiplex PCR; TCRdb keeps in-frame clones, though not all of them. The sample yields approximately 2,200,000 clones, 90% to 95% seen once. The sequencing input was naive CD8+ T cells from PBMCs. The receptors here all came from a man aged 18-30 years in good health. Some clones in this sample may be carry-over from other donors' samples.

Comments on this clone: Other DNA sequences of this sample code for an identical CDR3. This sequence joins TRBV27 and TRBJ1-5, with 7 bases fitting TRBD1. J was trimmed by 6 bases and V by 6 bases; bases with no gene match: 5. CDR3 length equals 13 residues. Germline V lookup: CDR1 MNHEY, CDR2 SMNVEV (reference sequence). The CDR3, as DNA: TGTGCCAGCAGCCTCCAGGGGGGTCAGCCCCAGCATTTT. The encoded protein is CASSLQGGQPQHF.

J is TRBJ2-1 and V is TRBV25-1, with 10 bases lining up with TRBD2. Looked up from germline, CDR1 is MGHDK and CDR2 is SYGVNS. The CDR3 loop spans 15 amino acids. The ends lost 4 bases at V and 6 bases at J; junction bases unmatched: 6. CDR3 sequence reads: CASSAHPSGSNEQFF. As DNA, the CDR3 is TGTGCCAGCAGTGCCCACCCTAGCGGGAGCAATGAGCAGTTCTTC.

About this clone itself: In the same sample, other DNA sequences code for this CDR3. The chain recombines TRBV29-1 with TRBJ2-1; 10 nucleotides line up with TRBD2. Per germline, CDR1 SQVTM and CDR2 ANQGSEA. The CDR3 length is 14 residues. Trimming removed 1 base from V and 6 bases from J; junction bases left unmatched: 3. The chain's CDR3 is CSVEGLAGVNEQFF. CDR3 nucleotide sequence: TGCAGCGTTGAAGGGCTAGCGGGAGTCAATGAGCAGTTCTTC.

The CDR3 region has the DNA TGTGCCAGCAGTTACTCCGAGGGGTATCAGCCCCAGCATTTT. As protein: CASSYSEGYQPQHF. The rearrangement uses TRBV6-6 and TRBJ1-5; weak D call: TRBD1 (5 bases). In germline, CDR1 is MNHNY, CDR2 SVGAGI (reference sequence). Trimming took 0 bases from V and 5 from J, leaving 8 bases between them. This CDR3 region has 14 residues.

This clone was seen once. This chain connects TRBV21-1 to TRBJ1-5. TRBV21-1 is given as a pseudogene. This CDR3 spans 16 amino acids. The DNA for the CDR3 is TGTGCCAGCAGCCTCCCGGGTCTTCCATGGGATCAGCCCCAGCATTTT. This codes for CASSLPGLPWDQPQHF.

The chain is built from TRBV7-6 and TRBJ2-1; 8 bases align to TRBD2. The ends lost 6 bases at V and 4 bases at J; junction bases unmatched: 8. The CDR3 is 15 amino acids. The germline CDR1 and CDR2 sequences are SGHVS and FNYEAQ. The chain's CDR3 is CASSTGLAVYNEQFF. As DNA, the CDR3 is TGTGCCAGCAGTACCGGACTAGCAGTTTACAATGAGCAGTTCTTC.

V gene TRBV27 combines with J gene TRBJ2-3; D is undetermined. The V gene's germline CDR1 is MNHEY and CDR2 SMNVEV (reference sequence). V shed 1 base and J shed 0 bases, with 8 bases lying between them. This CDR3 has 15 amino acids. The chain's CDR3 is CASSLLRISTDTQYF. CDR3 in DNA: TGTGCCAGCAGTTTATTGCGGATAAGCACAGATACGCAGTATTTT.

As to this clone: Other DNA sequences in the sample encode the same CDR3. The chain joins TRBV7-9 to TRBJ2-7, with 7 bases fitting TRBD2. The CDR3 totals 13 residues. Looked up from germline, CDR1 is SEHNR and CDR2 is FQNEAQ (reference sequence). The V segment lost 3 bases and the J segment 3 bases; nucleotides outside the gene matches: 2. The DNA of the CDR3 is TGTGCCAGCAGCTTGGGAGGGTTCTACGAGCAGTACTTC. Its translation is CASSLGGFYEQYF.

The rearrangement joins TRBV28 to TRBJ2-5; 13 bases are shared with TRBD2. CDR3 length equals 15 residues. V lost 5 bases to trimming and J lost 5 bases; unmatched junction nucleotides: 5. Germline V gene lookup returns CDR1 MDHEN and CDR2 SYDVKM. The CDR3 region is CASSLLAGGKETQYF. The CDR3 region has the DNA TGTGCCAGCAGTCTACTAGCGGGAGGGAAGGAGACCCAGTACTTC.

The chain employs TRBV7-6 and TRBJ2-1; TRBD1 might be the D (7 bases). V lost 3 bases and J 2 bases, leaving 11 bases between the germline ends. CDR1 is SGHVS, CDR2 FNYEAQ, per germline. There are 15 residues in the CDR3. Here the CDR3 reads CASSLEGQTYNEQFF. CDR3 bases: TGTGCCAGCAGCTTGGAGGGACAGACCTACAATGAGCAGTTCTTC.

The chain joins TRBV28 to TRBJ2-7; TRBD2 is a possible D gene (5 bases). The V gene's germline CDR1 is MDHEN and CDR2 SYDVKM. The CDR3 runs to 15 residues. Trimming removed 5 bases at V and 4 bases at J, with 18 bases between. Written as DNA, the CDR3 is TGTGCCAGCAGTGGACTTAATATTACAGTGTACGAGCAGTACTTC. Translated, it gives CASSGLNITVYEQYF.

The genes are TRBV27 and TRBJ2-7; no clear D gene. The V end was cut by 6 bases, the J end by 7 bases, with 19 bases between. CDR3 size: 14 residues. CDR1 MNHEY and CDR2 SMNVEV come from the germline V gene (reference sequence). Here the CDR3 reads CASSPTTGPIEQYF. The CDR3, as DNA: TGTGCCAGCAGCCCCACTACGGGCCCAATTGAGCAGTACTTC.

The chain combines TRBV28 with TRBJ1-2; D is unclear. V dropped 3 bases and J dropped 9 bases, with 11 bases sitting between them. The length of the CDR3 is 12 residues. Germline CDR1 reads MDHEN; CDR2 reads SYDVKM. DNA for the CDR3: TGTGCCAGCAGTTTTTACAAGGAAAGCTACACCTTC. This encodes CASSFYKESYTF.

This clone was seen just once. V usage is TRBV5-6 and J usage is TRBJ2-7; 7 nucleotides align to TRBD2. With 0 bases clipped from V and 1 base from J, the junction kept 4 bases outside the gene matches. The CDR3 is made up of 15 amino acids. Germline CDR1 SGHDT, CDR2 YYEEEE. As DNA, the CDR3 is TGTGCCAGCAGCTTGGGCGGGAGAGGGTCCTACGAGCAGTACTTC. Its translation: CASSLGGRGSYEQYF.

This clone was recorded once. CDR3 residues: CASRGRQDPGGYTF. CDR3 bases: TGTGCCAGCAGGGGGAGACAGGACCCGGGGGGCTACACCTTC. The chain links TRBV27 to TRBJ1-2; D perhaps matches TRBD1 (6 bases). V was pared by 6 bases and J by 8 bases, with 19 bases between. CDR3 length equals 14 residues. CDR1 and CDR2 (germline): MNHEY, SMNVEV (reference sequence).